This TCR beta chain was sequenced during a study of T cells in Graves' hyperthyroidism and ophthalmopathy. Overall study findings and caveats: Stable hyperthyroidism and ophthalmopathy were separated using 13 V-J signatures.

It was RNA transcripts that yielded the amplified TCR beta CDR3 regions. With the HTBI primer set, the TCR CDR3 went through a first round of RT-PCR. TCRdb independently ran MiXCR on the multiplex PCR reads; one entry per CDR3 protein. The profile shows a few hundred thousand distinct CDR3 sequences, approximately 15% of them singletons. This CDR3 spans 15 amino acids. CDR1 and CDR2 from the germline V gene are DFQATT and SNEGSKA (reference sequence). The ends lost 5 bases at V and 3 bases at J; junction bases unmatched: 7. This clonotype was picked up many times. Its specificity is unknown. Each diagnosis was grounded in clinical symptoms, serum thyroxine and TRAb, thyroid ultrasound, and orbital computed tomography.

The TCR sequence derives from a woman under 40 with Graves' ophthalmopathy. The sample taken for sequencing was blood. The rearrangement joins TRBV20-1 to TRBJ1-5, with 10 bases lining up with TRBD1. CDR3 region: CSALTTGGVNQPQHF. DNA for the CDR3: TGCAGTGCTCTTACGACAGGGGGCGTCAATCAGCCCCAGCATTTT.